These T cell receptor beta chains were read from a single sample in a study of Ad26.COV2.S vaccination and SARS-CoV-2 variants. Profiling relied on immunoSEQ multiplex PCR, and the TCRdb table lists in-frame clones only, not all of them. Of approximately 400,000 clones in the sample, about four fifths are singletons; the top ten hold about 7.4%. This specimen was peripheral blood, taken in a trial of Ad26.COV2.S vaccine versus placebo. Every receptor here comes from a person aged 18-60 years who received the Ad26.COV2.S COVID-19 vaccine or a placebo. CDR3s include the opening cysteine and the closing phenylalanine or tryptophan. A D gene is named only where the DNA matches it firmly. Clone size is given for some rows only: seen once, a few or many times, or a class if the clone is expanded.

d_call	j_call	clone_size	v_call	cdr3_nt	cdr3_aa
.	TRBJ2-7	.	TRBV7-9	TGTGCCAGCAGCCCCCGGACCTCCTTGAGGCAGTACTTC	CASSPRTSLRQYF
.	TRBJ1-6	few	TRBV5-1	TGCGCCAGCAGCTTGGAAGGACCGTGGAATTCACCCCTCCACTTT	CASSLEGPWNSPLHF
TRBD2	TRBJ2-5	.	TRBV7-9	TGTGCCAGCAGCGTTAGCGGGAGCCCGAAGACCCAGTACTTC	CASSVSGSPKTQYF
.	TRBJ2-3	.	TRBV28	TGTGCCAGCAGTTACCCGGGACAATACACCCCAGATACGCAGTATTTT	CASSYPGQYTPDTQYF
.	TRBJ1-2	.	TRBV30	TGTGCCTGGCAACTTGGGGGAGCTGGTGGCTACACCTTC	CAWQLGGAGGYTF
TRBD1	TRBJ1-2	once	TRBV3-1/TRBV3-2	TGTGCCAGCAGCCAAGGTCTAGTTTCCCTACAGGGGAGGGGCTACACCTTC	CASSQGLVSLQGRGYTF
.	TRBJ1-1	.	TRBV6-2/TRBV6-3	TGTGCCAGCAGTTACGTCCGGGACACTGAAGCTTTCTTT	CASSYVRDTEAFF
.	TRBJ1-2	.	TRBV12-3/TRBV12-4	TGTGCCAGCAGTCATCAGGGATTCGGCTACACCTTC	CASSHQGFGYTF
TRBD2	TRBJ2-1	.	TRBV7-9	TGTGCCAGCAGTGTAGGGTTAGCGGGAGGTGGGTTGGATGAGCAGTTCTTC	CASSVGLAGGGLDEQFF
.	TRBJ1-2	.	TRBV30	TGTGCCTGGAGTGTATGGGACTTAGGATACACCTTC	CAWSVWDLGYTF
.	TRBJ2-7	.	TRBV7-9	TGTGCCAGCACGTTTGCCGACGAGCAGTACTTC	CASTFADEQYF
.	TRBJ1-2	few	TRBV4-1	TGCGCCAGCAGCCAAGGGGGCGGGAGTGGCTACACCTTC	CASSQGGGSGYTF
.	TRBJ2-7	.	TRBV2	TGTGCCAGCAGTGGTTCACCCATTCGATTGGAGTACTTC	CASSGSPIRLEYF
TRBD1	TRBJ2-2	.	TRBV19	TGTGCCAGCCACCGGGGACAGGGAGAAACCGGGGAGCTGTTTTTT	CASHRGQGETGELFF
.	TRBJ1-3	.	TRBV6-2/TRBV6-3	TGTGCCAGCAGTATCGTCGGAGGGAACACCATATATTTT	CASSIVGGNTIYF
.	TRBJ2-1	.	TRBV25-1	TGTGCCAGCAGTGACCACCATGGCGGGGGCCTGAACAATGAGCAGTTCTTC	CASSDHHGGGLNNEQFF